The clone carrying this TCR beta chain was seen repeatedly, ten times or more. Its antigen is still unknown. TCRdb fed the RACE reads into MiXCR, producing one record per CDR3 protein. The sample consists of more than 70,000 distinct CDR3 sequences, roughly 12% of them appearing once. The sample belongs to a study of human T cells and chemical hapten exposure. Overall study context: The scalp of each patient received a weekly diphenylcyclopropenone dose for the full roughly 24-week study. Whole-study results and caveats: There was a positive correlation between PT1 expanded TCR counts and patch test score.

Trimming stripped 11 bases from V and 7 bases from J, with 15 bases between. This CDR3 has 13 amino acids. As for time point: patch test 2, 6 weeks after DPC sensitization. Stated treatment: therapeutic diphenylcyclopropenone sensitization with weekly scalp DPC. Unfractionated whole blood yielded total RNA. The sequenced sample was whole blood, obtained in connection with sensitization to the hapten diphenylcyclopropenone (DPC). The chain is built from TRBV12-3 or TRBV12-4 and TRBJ1-6; D perhaps matches TRBD1 (5 bases). This TCR was sampled from a man aged 18-30 years with alopecia areata. Some clones in this sample may be carry-over from other donors' samples. The DNA of the CDR3 is TGTGCCTCGCGGGGGACCCCCAATTCACCCCTCCACTTT. Its protein is CASRGTPNSPLHF.